Sequencing of this T cell receptor (beta chain) was carried out in a study of shared clonotypes between healthy human individuals. General study findings and limits: A small donor pool kept down the genetic and exposure-history diversity that was represented.

The CDR3 totals 14 residues. Germline CDR1 is SEHNR and CDR2 is FQNEAQ (reference sequence). Trimming left V 4 bases short and J 4 bases short, with 11 bases between. Terminally differentiated effector memory CD45RA+ cells were left out of the naive CD8 fraction, which was CD45RO-negative and positively selected for CCR7. In regard to this clone: The antigen is not known.

Authors' data handling: Filtering differed, since immunoSEQ gave only junction sequences and no quality scores. The method was immunoSEQ multiplex PCR; TCRdb's version includes in-frame clones alone and lacks a portion of them. Clone size and V and J calls were adopted from that table, with D and trimming inferred from the DNA. The sample lists about 1,800,000 clones; about 95% were seen once. The chain couples TRBV7-9 to TRBJ2-1; D is ambiguous. What was sequenced was naive CD8+ T cells sorted from blood. This clonotype was obtained from a man aged 18 to 30 in good health. CDR3 in amino acids: CASSWVVIYNEQFF. Written as DNA, the CDR3 is TGTGCCAGCAGCTGGGTAGTAATTTACAATGAGCAGTTCTTC.